This TCR beta chain was retrieved from a study of blood T cell repertoires in COVID-19. Study information: Specimens from acute and convalescent COVID-19 originated in the United States, Italy and Spain. In each case, the material was cDNA or gDNA derived from T cells, B-cell-depleted T cells, or PBMCs.

The V end lost 0 bases, the J end lost 2 bases, and 7 bases lay between the germline ends. Per germline, CDR1 LNHNV and CDR2 YYDKDF (reference sequence). There are 14 residues in the CDR3. The count of this clone is one. How the authors handled the data: The authors estimated nucleated cell counts from reference gene primer amplification. Method: immunoSEQ multiplex PCR; TCRdb's copy keeps in-frame clones and lacks some. V, J and clone size are taken as reported in that table, and D and trimming were inferred from the DNA itself. The table records some 76,000 clones, roughly nine tenths of them present only once.

Sample: peripheral blood. The rearrangement joins TRBV15 to TRBJ2-5; unclear D gene. The sequence was obtained from a man older than 75 in a cohort sampled during active COVID-19. CDR3: CATSRDAPQETQYF. The CDR3 nucleotides read TGTGCCACCAGCAGAGACGCGCCTCAAGAGACCCAGTACTTC.